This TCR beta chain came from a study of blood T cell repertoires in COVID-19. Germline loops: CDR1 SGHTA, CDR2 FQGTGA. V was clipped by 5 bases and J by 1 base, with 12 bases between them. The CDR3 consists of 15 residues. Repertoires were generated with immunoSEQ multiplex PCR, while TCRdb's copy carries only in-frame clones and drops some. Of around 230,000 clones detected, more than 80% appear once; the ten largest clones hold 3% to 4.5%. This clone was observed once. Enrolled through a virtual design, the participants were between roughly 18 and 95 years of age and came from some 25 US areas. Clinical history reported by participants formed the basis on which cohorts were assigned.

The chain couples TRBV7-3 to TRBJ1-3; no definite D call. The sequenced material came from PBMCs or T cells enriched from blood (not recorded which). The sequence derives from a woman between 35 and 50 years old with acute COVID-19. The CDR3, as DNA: TGTGCCAGCAGCCCCCAAGGCGGATCTGGAAACACCATATATTTT. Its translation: CASSPQGGSGNTIYF.